Listed below are T cell receptor beta chains from one sample, sequenced in a study of OX40 agonist ivuxolimab in advanced cancers. Clones were read by immunoSEQ multiplex PCR, and TCRdb kept only the in-frame ones, dropping some. The repertoire includes roughly 64,000 clones, roughly 80% of them detected once, and approximately 5.2% sits in the top ten. The starting material was CD4+ or CD8+ T cells sorted from blood, obtained in a trial of the OX40 agonist ivuxolimab. The origin of the receptors is an adult with an advanced solid tumor such as melanoma, head and neck, liver or kidney cancer. CDR3s include the opening cysteine and the closing phenylalanine or tryptophan.

J,V,CDR3
TRBJ1-1,TRBV6-6,CANSRDSGTEAFF
TRBJ2-7,TRBV6-1,CASSQQGTGGEQYF
TRBJ2-5,TRBV19,CASSMVSGRETQYF
TRBJ2-7,TRBV19,CASSMGIAYEQYF
TRBJ2-1,TRBV5-1,CASSSQQGNEQFF
TRBJ1-4,TRBV19,CASSPGQNNEKLFF
TRBJ2-7,TRBV15,CATSRAPQGVSFSYEQYF
TRBJ1-2,TRBV7-4,CASSRGTVHYGYTF
TRBJ2-6,TRBV4-3,CASSPVGESGANVLTF
TRBJ2-5,TRBV7-7,CASSPAGGQPQETQYF
TRBJ2-4,TRBV21-1,CASSNYRQGDYIQYF
TRBJ1-4,TRBV11-2,CATNPGTGSEKLFF
TRBJ2-1,TRBV18,CASSPPVGTSSYNEQFF